The 13 T cell receptor beta chains below all came from one sample that was sequenced in a study of blood T cell repertoires in COVID-19. Some clones are missing from TCRdb's copy, which holds only in-frame ones; the method was immunoSEQ multiplex PCR. Of some 200,000 clones detected, 80% to 90% appear once; the ten largest clones hold approximately 6.1%. The material sequenced was peripheral blood. The receptors originated from a man aged 80 or over with acute or convalescent COVID-19.

The rearrangement joins TRBV7-8 to TRBJ1-1; TRBD1 matches 7 bases. Losses at the gene ends were 5 bases for V and 7 bases for J; bases not matched to a gene: 13. Per germline, CDR1 SGHVS and CDR2 FQNEAQ. The CDR3 extends over 15 amino acids. In nucleotides, the CDR3 is TGTGCCAGCAGCCCATGGACAGGCAATATCGGTGAAGCTTTCTTT. Its translation is CASSPWTGNIGEAFF.

The DNA for the CDR3 is TGTGCCAGCAGCCTCGGGACAGGGACGTACGAGCAGTACTTC. It translates to CASSLGTGTYEQYF. This sequence joins TRBV11-2 and TRBJ2-7, with TRBD1 identical over 9 bases. From germline, CDR1 is SGHAT and CDR2 FQNNGV. The J segment lost 4 bases and the V segment lost 5 bases, leaving 6 bases of the junction unmatched. The length of the CDR3 is 14 residues.

This sequence joins TRBV3-1 (or the pseudogene TRBV3-2) and TRBJ1-2, with a possible D match to TRBD1 (5 bases). Trimming removed 1 base from V and 2 bases from J, with 8 bases in between. Germline-derived CDR1 and CDR2 are LGHDT and YNNKEL (reference sequence). There are 14 residues in the CDR3. DNA for the CDR3: TGTGCCAGCAGCCAAGGACAGAGGAACTATGGCTACACCTTC. Translated, it gives CASSQGQRNYGYTF.

The rearrangement joins TRBV14 to TRBJ1-2; 8 bases align to TRBD1. CDR1 SGHDN and CDR2 FVKESK come from the germline V gene. Unmatched junction bases numbered 11, after V lost 7 bases and J lost 4 bases. The length of the CDR3 is 15 residues. The CDR3 region is CASTPAGGLGYGYTF. CDR3 in DNA: TGTGCCAGCACCCCAGCAGGGGGCTTGGGCTATGGCTACACCTTC. The full variable domain, completed using reference TRBV14 and TRBJ1-2, is EAGVTQFPSHSVIEKGQTVTLRCDPISGHDNLYWYRRVMGKEIKFLLHFVKESKQDESGMPNNRFLAERTGGTYSTLKVQPAELEDSGVYFCASTPAGGLGYGYTFGSGTRLTVV.

The chain combines TRBV5-1 with TRBJ1-1, with a weak D call TRBD1 (6 bases). The CDR3 sequence is 14 residues long. CDR1 SGHRS and CDR2 YFSETQ come from the germline V gene. Trimming shortened V by 0 bases and J by 6 bases, and 12 bases separated the two germline ends. This chain's CDR3 is CASSLGRTDPEAFF. DNA for the CDR3: TGCGCCAGCAGCTTGGGTAGGACAGACCCTGAAGCTTTCTTT.

This rearrangement joins TRBV7-9 to TRBJ1-1; weak D call: TRBD1 (6 bases). The CDR3 runs to 14 residues. Germline values: CDR1 SEHNR, CDR2 FQNEAQ (reference sequence). V was clipped by 5 bases and J by 1 base, with 11 bases between them. Written as DNA, the CDR3 is TGTGCCAGCAGCCGGACAGAACAGAACACTGAAGCTTTCTTT. Encoded protein: CASSRTEQNTEAFF.

This sequence joins TRBV21-1 and TRBJ2-7; the DNA was not compared with TRBD2, the D call given in the table. TRBV21-1 is classified as a pseudogene. The CDR3 spans 18 residues. For the CDR3, the DNA is TGTGCCAGCAGCAAAGTCACGGGGACTGGGCGGAAAGATTACGAGCAGTACTTC. Amino acids: CASSKVTGTGRKDYEQYF.

This chain joins TRBV27 and TRBJ2-1, with D possibly TRBD1 on 6 matching bases. The V and J ends lost 7 bases and 0 bases respectively, with 19 bases between them. The CDR3 has 17 residues. Germline V gene lookup returns CDR1 MNHEY and CDR2 SMNVEV (reference sequence). CDR3 DNA sequence: TGTGCCAGCAAAAACTTCCCCGCAGGGGTCTCCTACAATGAGCAGTTCTTC. This codes for CASKNFPAGVSYNEQFF.

J is TRBJ1-3 and V is TRBV18, with 8 bases matching TRBD1. V shed 3 bases, J shed 4 bases, and the junction held 8 bases outside the gene matches. Germline CDR1 and CDR2: KGHSH and LQKENI. The CDR3 contains 16 residues. Written as DNA, the CDR3 is TGTGCCAGCTCACCCAGGCCAGGGGGCTACGGAAACACCATATATTTT. Translated, it gives CASSPRPGGYGNTIYF. The full variable domain, rest sourced from reference TRBV18 and TRBJ1-3, is NAGVMQNPRHLVRRRGQEARLRCSPMKGHSHVYWYRQLPEEGLKFMVYLQKENIIDESGMPKERFSAEFPKEGPSILRIQQVVRGDSAAYFCASSPRPGGYGNTIYFGEGSWLTVV.

The chain carries TRBV14 and TRBJ2-5; possible D gene TRBD2, 6 bases. There are 14 residues in the CDR3. Per the germline V gene, CDR1 is SGHDN and CDR2 is FVKESK. V lost 3 bases, J lost 4 bases, and 12 bases lay in between. The CDR3 reads CASSQGRGSETQYF. The CDR3 DNA reads as TGTGCCAGCAGCCAGGGGCGGGGCTCAGAGACCCAGTACTTC. Full variable domain (missing parts from reference TRBV14 and TRBJ2-5): EAGVTQFPSHSVIEKGQTVTLRCDPISGHDNLYWYRRVMGKEIKFLLHFVKESKQDESGMPNNRFLAERTGGTYSTLKVQPAELEDSGVYFCASSQGRGSETQYFGPGTRLLVL.

This rearrangement joins TRBV15 to TRBJ1-5; D remains unclear. CDR1 and CDR2 from the germline V gene are LNHNV and YYDKDF (reference sequence). V was clipped by 1 base and J by 6 bases, with 10 bases between them. The CDR3 consists of 14 residues. This CDR3 reads CATSRVTAAQPQHF. The CDR3 DNA is TGTGCCACCAGCAGAGTGACGGCGGCTCAGCCCCAGCATTTT.

V is TRBV28 and J is TRBJ1-5, with TRBD1 identical over 11 bases. Unmatched junction bases numbered 4, after V lost 11 bases and J lost 4 bases. The germline CDR1 and CDR2 sequences are MDHEN and SYDVKM. This CDR3 is built from 13 residues. CDR3 loop: CAGGTGGNQPQHF. CDR3 coding DNA: TGTGCCGGCGGGACAGGGGGTAATCAGCCCCAGCATTTT.

Details on this clone: This CDR3 is also generated by other DNA sequences in the sample. The chain employs TRBV7-2 and TRBJ2-1; a weak D match, TRBD1 (6 bases). Deletions cut 1 base from V and 2 bases from J, with 9 bases between. The CDR3 consists of 15 residues. Germline V gene sequence: CDR1 SGHTA, CDR2 FQGNSA. The CDR3 protein is CASSLGQGPYNEQFF. The CDR3 nucleotides read TGTGCCAGCAGCTTAGGGCAGGGGCCCTACAATGAGCAGTTCTTC. The whole variable domain, filled in from reference TRBV7-2 and TRBJ2-1, reads GAGVSQSPSNKVTEKGKDVELRCDPISGHTALYWYRQSLGQGLEFLIYFQGNSAPDKSGLPSDRFSAERTGGSVSTLTIQRTQQEDSAVYLCASSLGQGPYNEQFFGPGTRLTVL.